The 30 T cell receptor beta chains in this list originate from one sample, sequenced in a study of a mutant IDH1 vaccine in newly diagnosed glioma. Time point reported: week 11, during vaccination. Doses comprised 300 ug of mutant IDH1 20-mer peptide each, plus topical imiquimod. Profiled with immunoSEQ multiplex PCR; TCRdb holds only in-frame clones, not every one. Here the sample spans some 21,000 clones, over 85% being singletons. Antigen specificity for these receptors is unknown. This specimen was PBMCs, taken from a glioma patient whose treatment included an IDH1 peptide vaccine. The receptors were gathered from a woman in her 40s with glioma.

The count of this clone is one. The CDR3 here is CASSVSGAGKSEQYF. CDR3 DNA sequence: TGCGCCAGCAGTGTTTCGGGGGCAGGGAAGAGCGAGCAGTACTTC. V is TRBV10-2 and J is TRBJ2-7, with D perhaps TRBD1 or TRBD2 (6 bases each). Trimming took 4 bases from V and 6 from J, leaving 19 bases between them. In germline, CDR1 is WSHSY, CDR2 SAAADI. CDR3 size: 15 residues.

This chain links TRBV5-4 with TRBJ1-1; D possibly corresponds to TRBD1 (5 bases). The germline CDR1 and CDR2 sequences are SGHNT and YYREEE (reference sequence). V was cut by 0 bases and J by 11 bases, with 20 bases left in between. There are 15 residues in the CDR3. CDR3 coding DNA: TGTGCCAGCAGCTTGGGGGACCTAGTAAGCGCGGAGGCTTTCTTT. It translates to CASSLGDLVSAEAFF. Full variable domain (rest looked up from reference TRBV5-4 and TRBJ1-1): ETGVTQSPTHLIKTRGQQVTLRCSSQSGHNTVSWYQQALGQGPQFIFQYYREEENGRGNFPPRFSGLQFPNYSSELNVNALELDDSALYLCASSLGDLVSAEAFFGQGTRLTVV.

The rearrangement uses TRBV2 and TRBJ1-2; tentative D call: TRBD1 (6 bases). This CDR3 has 14 amino acids. V lost 7 bases to trimming and J lost 4 bases, with 16 bases between them. Per germline, CDR1 SNHLY and CDR2 FYNNEI. In DNA, the CDR3 is TGTGCCAGCACTTCGGCGGCAGGGGCCTATGGCTACACCTTC. This encodes CASTSAAGAYGYTF.

The CDR3 here is CASTSGRDAPGYTF. The CDR3 DNA reads as TGTGCCAGCACCTCGGGCAGGGACGCTCCTGGCTACACCTTC. The chain carries TRBV6-5 and TRBJ1-2, with TRBD1 as a possible D gene (5 bases). Germline-derived CDR1 and CDR2 are MNHEY and SVGAGI. The CDR3 runs to 14 residues. The V end lost 7 bases, the J end lost 7 bases, and 19 bases lay between the germline ends.

This rearrangement joins TRBV7-2 to TRBJ1-2, with D hard to call. Germline values: CDR1 SGHTA, CDR2 FQGNSA. Trimming removed 1 base from V and 4 bases from J, with 4 bases in between. CDR3 length equals 12 residues. CDR3 protein: CASSLEAYGYTF. The CDR3 DNA sequence: TGTGCCAGCAGCTTAGAGGCCTATGGCTACACCTTC.

CDR3 region: CASSTRERGEKLFF. The CDR3 DNA reads TGCGCCAGCAGCACTCGGGAAAGGGGGGAAAAACTGTTTTTT. The chain links TRBV4-3 to TRBJ1-4; maybe TRBD1 (6 bases). Trimming removed 5 bases from V and 8 bases from J, with 15 bases in between. Germline values: CDR1 LGHNA, CDR2 YSLEER. The CDR3 covers 14 residues.

The CDR3 is CASSFGQLQETQYF. CDR3 nucleotide sequence: TGTGCCAGCAGCTTCGGACAGCTCCAAGAGACCCAGTACTTC. V usage is TRBV7-2 and J usage is TRBJ2-5, with D possibly TRBD1 on 6 matching bases. Germline V lookup: CDR1 SGHTA, CDR2 FQGNSA. V was cut by 3 bases and J by 1 base, with 9 bases left in between. This CDR3 has 14 amino acids.

The chain is built from TRBV2 and TRBJ1-2; TRBD1 matches 10 bases. V lost 4 bases, J lost 4 bases, and 9 bases stayed unmatched. The CDR3 is 16 amino acids. Germline CDR1 reads SNHLY; CDR2 reads FYNNEI. The CDR3, as DNA: TGTGCCAGCAGTGGCCGGGGACAGGGGACGACCTATGGCTACACCTTC. This encodes CASSGRGQGTTYGYTF.

This chain links TRBV19 with TRBJ2-1, with TRBD2 matching over 14 bases. Germline assignment: CDR1 LNHDA and CDR2 SQIVND (reference sequence). V was pared by 3 bases and J by 9 bases, with 4 bases of the junction left unmatched. This CDR3 is built from 15 residues. The CDR3 region is CASSMTSGRASEQFF. CDR3 nucleotides: TGTGCCAGTAGTATGACTAGCGGGAGGGCAAGTGAGCAGTTCTTC.

The rearrangement links TRBV6-1 to TRBJ2-7; weak D call: TRBD1 (5 bases). Deletions cut 3 bases from V and 6 bases from J, with 9 bases between. The germline CDR1 and CDR2 sequences are MNHNS and SASEGT. This CDR3 contains 12 residues. The CDR3 is CASSETVLEQYF. In DNA, the CDR3 is TGTGCCAGCAGTGAGACAGTACTCGAGCAGTACTTC.

This chain links TRBV6-5 with TRBJ1-6; the match to TRBD1 covers 7 bases. CDR3 length: 13 residues. V was clipped by 10 bases and J by 5 bases; unmatched bases: 5. Germline V lookup: CDR1 MNHEY, CDR2 SVGAGI. The CDR3 DNA reads TGTGCCACCTCGGGACAGCATAATTCACCCCTCCACTTT. Translated: CATSGQHNSPLHF.

The rearrangement uses TRBV7-2 and TRBJ2-2, with 8 bases aligning to TRBD1. This CDR3 spans 15 amino acids. Unmatched junction bases numbered 3, after V lost 2 bases and J lost 4 bases. Germline CDR1 SGHTA, CDR2 FQGNSA. The CDR3 here is CASSLQGAGTGELFF. CDR3 nucleotide sequence: TGTGCCAGCAGCTTACAGGGGGCGGGCACCGGGGAGCTGTTTTTT.

This clone appeared a single time. V usage is TRBV10-1 and J usage is TRBJ1-6; weak D call: TRBD1 (5 bases). Germline V gene lookup returns CDR1 WNHNN and CDR2 SYGVQD (reference sequence). The CDR3 is 17 amino acids. V was trimmed by 8 bases and J by 6 bases, leaving 23 bases between them. The CDR3 here is CASSVFPRGDCNSPLHF. The CDR3 nucleotides read TGCGCCAGCTCAGTGTTCCCTCGGGGGGATTGTAATTCACCCCTCCACTTT.

The CDR3 loop reads CASSPGPTGTGSYEQYF. The CDR3 DNA reads TGTGCCAGCTCACCAGGGCCCACCGGGACAGGGTCCTACGAGCAGTACTTC. The rearrangement joins TRBV18 to TRBJ2-7; TRBD1 aligns across 9 bases. Germline assignment: CDR1 KGHSH and CDR2 LQKENI. The trim removed 2 bases at V and 1 base at J, leaving 9 bases unmatched. The CDR3 has 17 amino acids. Together with reference TRBV18 and TRBJ2-7, the CDR3 gives the full variable domain: NAGVMQNPRHLVRRRGQEARLRCSPMKGHSHVYWYRQLPEEGLKFMVYLQKENIIDESGMPKERFSAEFPKEGPSILRIQQVVRGDSAAYFCASSPGPTGTGSYEQYFGPGTRLTVT.

The chain combines TRBV5-6 with TRBJ2-6; D call uncertain. CDR1 and CDR2 (germline): SGHDT, YYEEEE. The CDR3 is 16 residues long. Trimming stripped 3 bases from V and 0 bases from J, with 10 bases between. The CDR3 region has the DNA TGTGCCAGCAGCTCAGACACTCACTCTGGGGCCAACGTCCTGACTTTC. This codes for CASSSDTHSGANVLTF.

The chain carries TRBV6-6 and TRBJ1-4, with TRBD1 matching over 9 bases. CDR3 length: 14 residues. The germline CDR1 and CDR2 sequences are MNHNY and SVGAGI (reference sequence). The V segment lost 11 bases and the J segment 8 bases; nucleotides outside the gene matches: 12. The CDR3 DNA sequence: TGTGCCTCCCTAAGCGGGACAGGGAACGAAAAACTGTTTTTT. Its protein product is CASLSGTGNEKLFF.

The chain carries TRBV25-1 and TRBJ1-1; D not certain. The length of the CDR3 is 11 residues. Trimming left V 9 bases short and J 1 base short, with 6 bases between. Per the germline V gene, CDR1 is MGHDK and CDR2 is SYGVNS. The CDR3 region has the DNA TGTGCCAGTTCAAGGAACACTGAAGCTTTCTTT. Its translation is CASSRNTEAFF. Full variable domain (rest looked up from reference TRBV25-1 and TRBJ1-1): EADIYQTPRYLVIGTGKKITLECSQTMGHDKMYWYQQDPGMELHLIHYSYGVNSTEKGDLSSESTVSRIRTEHFPLTLESARPSHTSQYLCASSRNTEAFFGQGTRLTVV.

This clone was detected only a few times. Other DNA sequences from this sample encode an identical CDR3 as well. This sequence joins TRBV7-8 and TRBJ2-7; 11 bases are shared with TRBD1. CDR3 length: 14 residues. In germline, CDR1 is SGHVS, CDR2 FQNEAQ. After removal of 5 bases from V and 4 bases from J, the junction contained 4 bases not matched to a gene. CDR3: CASSVGQGAYEQYF. The CDR3 nucleotides are TGTGCCAGCAGCGTCGGACAGGGGGCATACGAGCAGTACTTC.

The chain recombines TRBV2 with TRBJ1-4, with D possibly being TRBD1 (6 bases). This CDR3 has 14 amino acids. CDR1 is SNHLY and CDR2 is FYNNEI in the germline V gene. V lost 7 bases, J lost 8 bases, and 17 bases lay in between. The CDR3 nucleotides read TGTGCCAGCAAGGGGGTAGGGGACTGGGAAAAACTGTTTTTT. Its translation is CASKGVGDWEKLFF.

This chain uses TRBV6-5 with TRBJ2-2; D may correspond to TRBD1 or TRBD2 (5 bases each). The V end was cut by 10 bases, the J end by 5 bases, with 20 bases between. The CDR3 is made up of 15 amino acids. Germline V gene sequence: CDR1 MNHEY, CDR2 SVGAGI. CDR3 region: CATGLGAPGTGELFF. CDR3 sequence (DNA): TGTGCCACCGGATTAGGGGCCCCGGGGACCGGGGAGCTGTTTTTT.

The sample holds one count of this clone. The chain links TRBV4-1 to TRBJ1-2; 7 bases line up with TRBD1. With V trimmed by 3 bases and J by 7 bases, 5 bases remained unmatched. Germline CDR1 is MGHRA and CDR2 is YSYEKL. This CDR3 is 13 amino acids long. The CDR3 DNA is TGCGCCAGCAGCCAGAGGCAGGGGGGTGGCTACACCTTC. The encoded protein is CASSQRQGGGYTF.

This rearrangement joins TRBV5-5 to TRBJ1-1; D gene uncertain. V was trimmed by 5 bases and J by 6 bases, leaving 11 bases between them. The CDR3 extends over 12 amino acids. Germline V lookup: CDR1 SGHKS, CDR2 YYEKEE (reference sequence). The CDR3 DNA is TGTGCCAGCAGGACCCAAGGCCCTGAAGCTTTCTTT. It codes for CASRTQGPEAFF.

V gene TRBV28 combines with J gene TRBJ2-7; 9 bases agree with TRBD2. From germline, CDR1 is MDHEN and CDR2 SYDVKM. J was trimmed by 6 bases and V by 2 bases; bases with no gene match: 8. The CDR3 extends over 15 amino acids. In DNA, the CDR3 is TGTGCCAGCAGTTTACGGGGACTAGCTCTAGTCGAGCAGTACTTC. Amino acids: CASSLRGLALVEQYF.

The chain combines TRBV4-1 with TRBJ2-7; no definite D call. The V gene's germline CDR1 is MGHRA and CDR2 YSYEKL. The CDR3 runs 14 residues. V was pared by 1 base and J by 2 bases, with 9 bases between. CDR3: CASSQAGGPYEQYF. The CDR3, as DNA: TGCGCCAGCAGCCAAGCGGGCGGACCCTACGAGCAGTACTTC.

This sequence joins TRBV7-6 and TRBJ2-5; no firm D call. This CDR3 comprises 13 residues. V was pared by 6 bases and J by 5 bases, with 13 bases between. Germline V gives CDR1 SGHVS, CDR2 FNYEAQ. DNA for the CDR3: TGTGCCAGCAGTTATAGCCTGGGGGAGACCCAGTACTTC. It specifies CASSYSLGETQYF.

The chain carries TRBV30 and TRBJ2-5; 9 bases match TRBD2. The germline CDR1 and CDR2 sequences are GTSNPN and SVGIG (reference sequence). Trimming took 2 bases from V and 5 from J; bases not matched to a gene: 6. This CDR3 is built from 14 residues. This chain's CDR3 is CAWSFAGGGETQYF. The CDR3 DNA follows: TGTGCCTGGAGTTTCGCGGGAGGGGGGGAGACCCAGTACTTC.

The rearrangement joins TRBV15 to TRBJ1-4; D gene unclear. The V gene's germline CDR1 is LNHNV and CDR2 YYDKDF (reference sequence). This CDR3 comprises 13 residues. The germline V and J ends were trimmed by 0 bases and 5 bases, with 4 bases remaining between them. CDR3 loop: CATSRDRNEKLFF. In DNA, the CDR3 is TGTGCCACCAGCAGAGACAGGAATGAAAAACTGTTTTTT. Looking up the rest from reference TRBV15 and TRBJ1-4 gives the full variable domain: DAMVIQNPRYQVTQFGKPVTLSCSQTLNHNVMYWYQQKSSQAPKLLFHYYDKDFNNEADTPDNFQSRRPNTSFCFLDIRSPGLGDTAMYLCATSRDRNEKLFFGSGTQLSVL.

The count of this clone is one. The V call is TRBV5-1, the J call TRBJ2-7; 13 bases line up with TRBD2. Per the germline V gene, CDR1 is SGHRS and CDR2 is YFSETQ. The CDR3 totals 15 residues. Trimming took 3 bases from V and 6 from J; bases not matched to a gene: 6. CDR3 amino acids: CASSWGLAGMVEQYF. CDR3 in DNA: TGCGCCAGCAGCTGGGGACTAGCGGGGATGGTCGAGCAGTACTTC.

The chain joins TRBV2 to TRBJ2-7; the match to TRBD2 covers 8 bases. The CDR3 length is 15 residues. Germline-derived CDR1 and CDR2 are SNHLY and FYNNEI. J lost 3 bases, V lost 4 bases, and 8 bases had no gene match. In nucleotides, the CDR3 is TGTGCCAGCAGTGTCGGGGGGGATAGCATCTACGAGCAGTACTTC. Its translation is CASSVGGDSIYEQYF.

This chain links TRBV6-5 with TRBJ2-2; 10 bases fit TRBD1. The CDR3 extends over 15 amino acids. Germline CDR1 reads MNHEY; CDR2 reads SVGAGI. The ends lost 6 bases at V and 5 bases at J; junction bases unmatched: 6. The CDR3 DNA follows: TGTGCCAGCAGCTCTGGGACAGGGGTTACCGGGGAGCTGTTTTTT. As protein: CASSSGTGVTGELFF.